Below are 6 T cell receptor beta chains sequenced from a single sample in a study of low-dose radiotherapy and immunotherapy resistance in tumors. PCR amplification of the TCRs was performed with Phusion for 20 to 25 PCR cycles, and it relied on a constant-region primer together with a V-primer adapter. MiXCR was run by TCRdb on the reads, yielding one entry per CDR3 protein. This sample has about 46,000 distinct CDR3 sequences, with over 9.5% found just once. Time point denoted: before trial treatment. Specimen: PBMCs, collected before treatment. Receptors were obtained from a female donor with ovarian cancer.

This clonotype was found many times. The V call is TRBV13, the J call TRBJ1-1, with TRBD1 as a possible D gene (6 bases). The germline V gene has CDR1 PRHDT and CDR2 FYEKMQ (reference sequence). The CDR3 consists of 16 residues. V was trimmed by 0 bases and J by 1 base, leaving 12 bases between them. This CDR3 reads CASSLGRGWENTEAFF. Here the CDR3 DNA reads TGTGCCAGCAGCTTAGGCAGGGGATGGGAGAACACTGAAGCTTTCTTT.

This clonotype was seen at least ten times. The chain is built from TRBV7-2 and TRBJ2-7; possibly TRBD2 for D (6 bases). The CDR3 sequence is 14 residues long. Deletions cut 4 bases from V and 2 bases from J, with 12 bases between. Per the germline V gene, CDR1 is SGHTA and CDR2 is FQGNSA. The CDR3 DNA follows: TGTGCCAGCAGCTCCGGGCTAGCGCCCTACGAGCAGTACTTC. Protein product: CASSSGLAPYEQYF. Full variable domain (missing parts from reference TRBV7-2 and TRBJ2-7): GAGVSQSPSNKVTEKGKDVELRCDPISGHTALYWYRQSLGQGLEFLIYFQGNSAPDKSGLPSDRFSAERTGGSVSTLTIQRTQQEDSAVYLCASSSGLAPYEQYFGPGTRLTVT.

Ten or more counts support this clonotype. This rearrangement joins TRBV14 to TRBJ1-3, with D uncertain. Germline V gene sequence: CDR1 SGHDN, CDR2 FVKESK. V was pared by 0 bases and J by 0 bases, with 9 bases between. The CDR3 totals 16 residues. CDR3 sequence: CASSQEATRSGNTIYF. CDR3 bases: TGTGCCAGCAGCCAAGAGGCAACTCGCTCTGGAAACACCATATATTTT.

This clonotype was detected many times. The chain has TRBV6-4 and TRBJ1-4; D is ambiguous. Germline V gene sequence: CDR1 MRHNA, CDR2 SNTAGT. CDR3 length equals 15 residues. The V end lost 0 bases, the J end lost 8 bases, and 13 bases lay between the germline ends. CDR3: CASSDSPSSVEKLFF. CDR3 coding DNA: TGTGCCAGCAGTGACTCTCCGTCTTCGGTCGAAAAACTGTTTTTT.

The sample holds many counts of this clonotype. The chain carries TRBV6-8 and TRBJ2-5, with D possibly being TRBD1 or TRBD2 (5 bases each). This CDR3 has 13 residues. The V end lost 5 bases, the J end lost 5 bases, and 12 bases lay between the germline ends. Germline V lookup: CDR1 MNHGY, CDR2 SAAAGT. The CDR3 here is CASSPGPGETQYF. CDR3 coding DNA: TGTGCCAGCAGTCCAGGGCCGGGGGAGACCCAGTACTTC.

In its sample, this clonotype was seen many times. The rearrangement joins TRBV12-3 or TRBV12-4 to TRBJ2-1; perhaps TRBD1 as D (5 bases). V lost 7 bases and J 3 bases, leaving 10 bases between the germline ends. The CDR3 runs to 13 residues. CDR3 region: CASTAGRYNEQFF. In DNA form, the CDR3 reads TGTGCCAGCACCGCAGGGCGCTACAATGAGCAGTTCTTC.